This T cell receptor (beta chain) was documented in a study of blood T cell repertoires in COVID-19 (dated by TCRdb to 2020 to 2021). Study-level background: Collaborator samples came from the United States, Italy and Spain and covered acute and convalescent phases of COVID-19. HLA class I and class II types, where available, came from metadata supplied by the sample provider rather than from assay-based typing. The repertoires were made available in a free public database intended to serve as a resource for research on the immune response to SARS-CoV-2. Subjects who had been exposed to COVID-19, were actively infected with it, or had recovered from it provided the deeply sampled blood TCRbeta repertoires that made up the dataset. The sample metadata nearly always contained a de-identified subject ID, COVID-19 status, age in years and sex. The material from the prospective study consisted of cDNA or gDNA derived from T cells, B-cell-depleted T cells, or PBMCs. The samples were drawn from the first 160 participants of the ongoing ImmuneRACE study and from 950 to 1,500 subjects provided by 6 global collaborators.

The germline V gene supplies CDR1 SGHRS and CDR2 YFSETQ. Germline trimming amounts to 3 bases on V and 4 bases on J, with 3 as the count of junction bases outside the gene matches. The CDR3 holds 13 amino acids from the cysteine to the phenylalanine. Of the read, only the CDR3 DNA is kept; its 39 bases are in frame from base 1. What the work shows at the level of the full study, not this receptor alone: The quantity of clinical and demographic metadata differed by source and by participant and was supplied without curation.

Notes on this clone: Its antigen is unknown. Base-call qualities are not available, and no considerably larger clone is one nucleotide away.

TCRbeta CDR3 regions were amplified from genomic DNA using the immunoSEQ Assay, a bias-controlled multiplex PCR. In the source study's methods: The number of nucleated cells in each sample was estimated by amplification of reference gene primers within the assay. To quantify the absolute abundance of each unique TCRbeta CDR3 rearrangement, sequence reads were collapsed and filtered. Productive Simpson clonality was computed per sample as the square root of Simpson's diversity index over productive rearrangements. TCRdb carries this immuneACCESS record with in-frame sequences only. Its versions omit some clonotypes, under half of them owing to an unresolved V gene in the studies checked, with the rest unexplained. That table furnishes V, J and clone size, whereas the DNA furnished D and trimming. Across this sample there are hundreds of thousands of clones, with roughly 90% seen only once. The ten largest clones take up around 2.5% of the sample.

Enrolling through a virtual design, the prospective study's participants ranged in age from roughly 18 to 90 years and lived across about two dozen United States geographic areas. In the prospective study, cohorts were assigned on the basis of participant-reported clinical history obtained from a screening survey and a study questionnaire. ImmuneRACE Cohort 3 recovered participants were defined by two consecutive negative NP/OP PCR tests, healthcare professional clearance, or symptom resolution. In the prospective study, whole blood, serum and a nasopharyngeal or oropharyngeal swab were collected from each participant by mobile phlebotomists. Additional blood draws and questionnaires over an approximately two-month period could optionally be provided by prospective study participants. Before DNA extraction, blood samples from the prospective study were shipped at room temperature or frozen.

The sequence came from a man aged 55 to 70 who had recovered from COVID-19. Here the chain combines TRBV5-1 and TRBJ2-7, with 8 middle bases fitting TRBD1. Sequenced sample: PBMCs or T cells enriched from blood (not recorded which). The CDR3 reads CASSYDRGYEQYF. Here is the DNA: TGCGCCAGCAGCTACGACAGGGGATACGAGCAGTACTTC.